A selection of T cell receptor beta chains follows, all from one sample in a study of CD8+ T cells in alopecia areata. Generated by immunoSEQ multiplex PCR, the TCRdb table keeps only in-frame clones and is missing some. The data contain approximately 100,000 clones, 55% of them seen just once; the ten biggest clones take up 8.8%. Material: CD4+ T cells sorted from blood. The receptors here all came from a human donor in good health. Each CDR3 is given with its conserved first and last residue. The order of the fields is clone size, D gene, J gene, V gene, CDR3 DNA, CDR3 protein. D genes are given only for firm matches. Part of the rows lack a size; the others show once, few, many or a class for expanded clones.

>.|.|TRBJ2-5|TRBV14
TGTGCCAGCAGCCCCACGACTAGAACGGAGACCCAGTACTTC
CASSPTTRTETQYF
>few|TRBD2|TRBJ2-5|TRBV6-1
TGTGCCAGCAGTGATCAACTAGCGGGTCAAGAGACCCAGTACTTC
CASSDQLAGQETQYF
>.|.|TRBJ1-1|TRBV30
TGTGCCTGGAGTGCTTACAGGAATCAGAACACTGAAGCTTTCTTT
CAWSAYRNQNTEAFF
>few|.|TRBJ1-1|TRBV29-1
TGCAGCGTTGACCGGGGGATAGGCACTGAAGCTTTCTTT
CSVDRGIGTEAFF
>few|.|TRBJ1-1|TRBV5-6
TGTGCCAGCAGCTTAGGGCAGCAGTTCTCTGAAGCTTTCTTT
CASSLGQQFSEAFF
>few|.|TRBJ2-3|TRBV12-5
TGTGCTAGTGCCTGGAACGGGGTCTGGGCGGATACGCAGTATTTT
CASAWNGVWADTQYF
>few|.|TRBJ1-1|TRBV30
TGTGCCTGGAGTGTACGATTAGAAGCGCGATTT
CAWSVRLEARF
>.|.|TRBJ2-7|TRBV5-1
TGCGCCAGCAGCTTGGACGCCTCGAGCTCCTACGAGCAGTACTTC
CASSLDASSSYEQYF
>.|.|TRBJ1-5|TRBV2
TGTGCCAGCTTTGGACCGAGCAATCAGCCCCAGCATTTT
CASFGPSNQPQHF
>.|TRBD1|TRBJ1-5|TRBV27
TGTGCCAGCAGTTTAAGGACAGGGGGGCAGCCCCAGCATTTT
CASSLRTGGQPQHF
>.|.|TRBJ2-3|TRBV5-1
TGCGCCAGCAGCTTGTCTGTGCTAGCAGGCACAGATACGCAGTATTTT
CASSLSVLAGTDTQYF
>.|.|TRBJ1-3|TRBV30
TGTGCCTGGACGACCTCTGGAAACACCATATATTTT
CAWTTSGNTIYF
>.|.|TRBJ2-3|TRBV5-1
TGCGCCAGCAGCTCTCCTAGCGAAACGCAGTATTTT
CASSSPSETQYF
>few|TRBD1|TRBJ2-7|TRBV10-3
TGTGCCAGCAGTTTGACAGGGGAGAGGGAGCAGTACTTC
CASSLTGEREQYF
>.|.|TRBJ1-1|TRBV29-1
TGCAGCGTTGATCCGGGGGCCTATTCTGAAGCTTTCTTT
CSVDPGAYSEAFF
>.|TRBD1|TRBJ2-7|TRBV4-2
TGTGCCAGCAGCCAAGCCGGGACAGGGGCGAGGGAGCAGTACTTC
CASSQAGTGAREQYF
>once|.|TRBJ2-5|TRBV7-2
TGTGCCAGCAGCTGGGGGTTCGGAAAGGCGGAGCAAGAGACCCAGTACTTC
CASSWGFGKAEQETQYF
>.|.|TRBJ1-5|TRBV2
TGTGCCAGCAGTGAAGGTGATCGCCAGCATTTT
CASSEGDRQHF
>few|TRBD1|TRBJ2-5|TRBV7-9
TGTGCCAGCAGCAGGGACACAGGGGCCGAGACCCAGTACTTC
CASSRDTGAETQYF
>.|.|TRBJ1-4|TRBV27
TGTGCCAGCAGCTACCTTGGAAAACTGTTTTTT
CASSYLGKLFF
>.|.|TRBJ2-1|TRBV2
TGTGCCAGCAGGGGGAACAATGAGCAGTTCTTC
CASRGNNEQFF
>.|TRBD1|TRBJ1-2|TRBV29-1
TGCAGCGTTGAGACCGGGACAGGGGGCGCTGGCTACACCTTC
CSVETGTGGAGYTF
>.|TRBD1|TRBJ2-5|TRBV7-7
TGTGCTAGCAGCTCGGACAGGGAAGAGACCCAGTACTTC
CASSSDREETQYF
>.|.|TRBJ1-4|TRBV7-9
TGTGCCAGCAGCTCCACAGGGAAAAAACTGTTTTTT
CASSSTGKKLFF
>.|.|TRBJ2-5|TRBV28
TGTGCCAGCAGGGGGACCAGTCAAGAGACCCAGTACTTC
CASRGTSQETQYF
>.|.|TRBJ2-3|TRBV7-9
TGTGCCAGCAGCTTCAGTATCTCCGGAGATACGCAGTATTTT
CASSFSISGDTQYF
>.|.|TRBJ2-5|TRBV29-1
TGCAGCGTTGTAAGGCAGGGAGAGACCCAGTACTTC
CSVVRQGETQYF
>.|.|TRBJ2-1|TRBV5-1
TGCGCCAGCAGCTTGTCGGGTCGAGCGCTTGGTGAGCAGTTCTTC
CASSLSGRALGEQFF
>.|.|TRBJ1-2|TRBV6-6
TGTGCCAGCAGCGAGGGTAGCGGGCACTATGGCTACACCTTC
CASSEGSGHYGYTF
>.|.|TRBJ2-7|TRBV29-1
TGCAGCGTTGCTCGACAGGACCCGAAGGGCGAGCAGTACTTC
CSVARQDPKGEQYF
>.|.|TRBJ1-1|TRBV27
TGTGCCAGCAGTTTAACGGGGGGGGTGGAGGCTTTCTTT
CASSLTGGVEAFF
>.|.|TRBJ2-5|TRBV5-1
TGCGCCAGCAGCCCCTCGGACGGGACTGAGACCCAGTACTTC
CASSPSDGTETQYF
>.|.|TRBJ2-5|TRBV5-1
TGCGCCAGCAGCTCCGCGGGACTCCTTCAGTACCAAGAGACCCAGTACTTC
CASSSAGLLQYQETQYF
>.|.|TRBJ1-6|TRBV30
TGTGCCTGGAACCCGGGGGGAAATTCACCCCTCCACTTT
CAWNPGGNSPLHF
>few|.|TRBJ1-5|TRBV4-3
TGCGCCAGCAGCCAAGAATTGAGGCAGCCCCAGCATTTT
CASSQELRQPQHF
>.|TRBD2|TRBJ2-5|TRBV19
TGTGCCAGTAGTTTAGGCGGGACTATACAAGAGACCCAGTACTTC
CASSLGGTIQETQYF
>.|TRBD1|TRBJ1-1|TRBV29-1
TGCAGCGTACGGACAGGGGGGTCTGAAGCTTTCTTT
CSVRTGGSEAFF
>.|TRBD1|TRBJ1-2|TRBV10-3
TGTGCCATCAGTGCCCCGGGACAGGGGGCAGGAAACTATGGCTACACCTTC
CAISAPGQGAGNYGYTF
>.|TRBD1|TRBJ1-6|TRBV6-5
TGTGCCAGCAGTTACCGGGACAGGCGAAATTCACCCCTCCACTTT
CASSYRDRRNSPLHF
>.|.|TRBJ1-1|TRBV6-1
TGTGCCAGCAGTATAGGGAACGCTCCGAACACTGAAGCTTTCTTT
CASSIGNAPNTEAFF
>once|.|TRBJ1-5|TRBV6-5
TGTGCCAGCAGTACCTCCGATCAGCCCCAGCATTTT
CASSTSDQPQHF
>.|.|TRBJ2-7|TRBV6-6
TGTGCCAGCAGCGGAACGACTTCCTACGAGCAGTACTTC
CASSGTTSYEQYF
>.|TRBD2|TRBJ2-3|TRBV30
TGTGCCTGGATTCTAGCGGGGGTCACAGATACGCAGTATTTT
CAWILAGVTDTQYF
>.|.|TRBJ1-1|TRBV5-1
TGCGCCAGCAGCTTGATTGTGGGGCCTAACACTGAAGCTTTCTTT
CASSLIVGPNTEAFF
>many|.|TRBJ1-1|TRBV27
TGTGCCAGCAGCCGGGGCCGTGAAGCTTTCTTT
CASSRGREAFF
>.|.|TRBJ2-5|TRBV5-6
TGTGCCAGCAGCCTGCCCAGGGGGACCCAGTACTTC
CASSLPRGTQYF
>many|TRBD1|TRBJ1-6|TRBV7-2
TGTGCCAGCAGCTTAGTAGCGGGGACAGGGGGTTCACCCCTCCACTTT
CASSLVAGTGGSPLHF